What follows is one T cell receptor (beta chain) and its context. These data belong to a study of shared clonotypes between healthy human individuals. Sequencing used immunoSEQ multiplex PCR; TCRdb keeps in-frame clones, though not all of them. This sample has some 1.5 million clones, with 95% to 97% found just once. Germline V gives CDR1 WSHSY, CDR2 SAAADI. The CDR3 covers 17 residues. V lost 5 bases and J lost 4; bases outside the gene matches: 8. The sample comprised naive CD4+ T cells sorted from blood. The subset is: CD45RA+ positively selected. The source is a man aged 30-40 years in good health. The genes are TRBV10-2 and TRBJ2-1; 13 bases match TRBD2. The CDR3: CASSKRTSGRAYNEQFF. The CDR3 DNA follows: TGCGCCAGCAGTAAGCGGACTAGCGGGAGAGCGTACAATGAGCAGTTCTTC.